A single sample is the source of the 14 T cell receptor beta chains below, sequenced in a study of blood T cell repertoires in COVID-19. TCRdb's table, derived via immunoSEQ multiplex PCR, lists solely in-frame clones and lacks some. The sample includes approximately 450,000 clones, 75% to 90% seen only once; the top ten take roughly 1.1%. The sequencing sample was made of PBMCs or T cells enriched from blood (not recorded which). These receptors were obtained from a young man who had recovered from COVID-19.

V gene TRBV10-2 combines with J gene TRBJ2-3, with D maybe TRBD1 (5 bases). Germline V gene data show CDR1 as WSHSY and CDR2 as SAAADI. Between the trimmed V and J ends, which lost 0 bases and 1 base, there was a span of 11 bases. This CDR3 has 16 amino acids. This CDR3 is CASSESTGRGTDTQYF. The CDR3 nucleotides are TGCGCCAGCAGTGAGTCGACGGGCAGGGGCACAGATACGCAGTATTTT.

J is TRBJ2-5 and V is TRBV27; D perhaps matches TRBD1 (5 bases). V lost 4 bases and J lost 5, with 17 bases in between. Germline CDR1 reads MNHEY; CDR2 reads SMNVEV (reference sequence). The CDR3 spans 15 residues. Here the CDR3 reads CASSSRVPQRETQYF. CDR3 coding DNA: TGTGCCAGCAGTTCCAGGGTCCCTCAACGGGAGACCCAGTACTTC.

This chain joins TRBV5-6 and TRBJ1-3, with 9 bases fitting TRBD1. Trimming removed 2 bases from V and 3 bases from J; junction bases left unmatched: 3. The germline V gene has CDR1 SGHDT and CDR2 YYEEEE. The CDR3 extends over 15 amino acids. CDR3 sequence reads: CASSLQGADGNTIYF. CDR3 in DNA: TGTGCCAGCAGCTTACAGGGGGCTGATGGAAACACCATATATTTT. Drawing the rest from reference TRBV5-6 and TRBJ1-3, the complete variable domain is DAGVTQSPTHLIKTRGQQVTLRCSPKSGHDTVSWYQQALGQGPQFIFQYYEEEERQRGNFPDRFSGHQFPNYSSELNVNALLLGDSALYLCASSLQGADGNTIYFGEGSWLTVV.

This clone was seen only once. The V call is TRBV30, the J call TRBJ2-7; D gene unclear. CDR1 is GTSNPN and CDR2 is SVGIG in the germline V gene (reference sequence). The CDR3 consists of 16 residues. V gave up 0 bases and J gave up 1 base, with 16 bases separating them. Written as DNA, the CDR3 is TGTGCCTGGAGTGTACCAGCTTGGCGGAGATCCTACGAGCAGTACTTC. This sequence encodes CAWSVPAWRRSYEQYF. Based on the CDR3 plus reference TRBV30 and TRBJ2-7, the full variable domain is SQTIHQWPATLVQPVGSPLSLECTVEGTSNPNLYWYRQAAGRGLQLLFYSVGIGQISSEVPQNLSASRPQDRQFILSSKKLLLSDSGFYLCAWSVPAWRRSYEQYFGPGTRLTVT.

The chain has TRBV18 and TRBJ1-1; 8 bases fit TRBD1. CDR1 is KGHSH and CDR2 is LQKENI in the germline V gene. V shed 8 bases and J 4 bases; nucleotides not matched to a gene: 9. CDR3 length: 14 residues. Here the CDR3 DNA reads TGTGCCAGCACATTTCAGGGGGCGACCACTGAAGCTTTCTTT. Residues: CASTFQGATTEAFF. The variable domain in full, completed from reference TRBV18 and TRBJ1-1, reads NAGVMQNPRHLVRRRGQEARLRCSPMKGHSHVYWYRQLPEEGLKFMVYLQKENIIDESGMPKERFSAEFPKEGPSILRIQQVVRGDSAAYFCASTFQGATTEAFFGQGTRLTVV.

V gene TRBV28 combines with J gene TRBJ2-7; 8 bases are shared with TRBD2. CDR3 length: 14 amino acids. CDR1 is MDHEN and CDR2 is SYDVKM in the germline V gene. The V segment lost 6 bases and the J segment 3 bases; nucleotides outside the gene matches: 7. The CDR3 loop reads CASSRTGGLYEQYF. DNA for the CDR3: TGTGCCAGCAGCCGGACGGGGGGGCTCTACGAGCAGTACTTC.

This chain links TRBV29-1 with TRBJ2-1; weak D call: TRBD1 (6 bases). Germline CDR1 and CDR2: SQVTM and ANQGSEA. CDR3 length: 16 residues. Between the trimmed V and J ends, which lost 0 bases and 0 bases, there was a span of 12 bases. CDR3 DNA sequence: TGCAGCGTTGAAGACGGACAGCAGAGCTCCTACAATGAGCAGTTCTTC. It codes for CSVEDGQQSSYNEQFF.

The chain links TRBV19 to TRBJ1-5, with TRBD1 matching 11 bases. Per the germline V gene, CDR1 is LNHDA and CDR2 is SQIVND (reference sequence). The J segment lost 4 bases and the V segment lost 10 bases, leaving 9 bases of the junction unmatched. This CDR3 has 15 residues. The CDR3 sequence: CATAGQGGDNQPQHF. The CDR3 DNA reads as TGTGCCACCGCGGGACAGGGGGGTGATAATCAGCCCCAGCATTTT.

This chain connects TRBV5-4 to TRBJ1-2, with D possibly being TRBD1 (5 bases). The V and J ends lost 4 bases and 7 bases respectively, with 14 bases between them. In germline, CDR1 is SGHNT, CDR2 YYREEE (reference sequence). This CDR3 region has 13 residues. The CDR3 nucleotides are TGTGCCAGCAGCACGAATCAGGGTTCTGGCTACACCTTC. Translation: CASSTNQGSGYTF.

The chain couples TRBV24-1 to TRBJ1-5, with 10 bases fitting TRBD1. There are 15 residues in the CDR3. In germline, CDR1 is KGHDR, CDR2 SFDVKD. With 5 bases clipped from V and 7 bases from J, the junction kept 7 bases outside the gene matches. CDR3 sequence: CATSGGGQGKQPQHF. The CDR3 nucleotides read TGTGCCACCAGTGGGGGGGGACAGGGGAAGCAGCCCCAGCATTTT.

This chain joins TRBV5-1 and TRBJ2-3; D is possibly TRBD2 (6 bases). V was shortened by 5 bases and J by 4 bases, with 11 bases between the two germline ends. This CDR3 spans 13 amino acids. Germline loops: CDR1 SGHRS, CDR2 YFSETQ. The CDR3 DNA follows: TGCGCCAGCAGGGGGCGGGAAGCAGATACGCAGTATTTT. The encoded protein is CASRGREADTQYF.

The chain employs TRBV28 and TRBJ1-2; 8 nucleotides line up with TRBD1. Germline lookup yields CDR1 MDHEN and CDR2 SYDVKM. The length of the CDR3 is 14 residues. J was trimmed by 8 bases and V by 3 bases; bases with no gene match: 8. The CDR3 coding sequence is TGTGCCAGCAGTTTCGACAGGGGATTCGTAGGCTACACCTTC. Encoded protein: CASSFDRGFVGYTF.

V is TRBV3-1 (or the pseudogene TRBV3-2) and J is TRBJ1-1; D not certain. The length of the CDR3 is 14 residues. Germline CDR1 LGHDT, CDR2 YNNKEL (reference sequence). V lost 0 bases, J lost 8 bases, and 13 bases lay in between. The CDR3 loop reads CASSQDRMKTEAFF. Written as DNA, the CDR3 is TGTGCCAGCAGCCAAGATCGTATGAAGACAGAAGCTTTCTTT.

The genes are TRBV19 and TRBJ1-1; D remains unclear. Trimming stripped 4 bases from V and 1 base from J, with 13 bases between. Germline V gene data show CDR1 as LNHDA and CDR2 as SQIVND (reference sequence). CDR3 length equals 15 residues. The CDR3 here is CASSSTRKTNTEAFF. The CDR3 DNA reads as TGTGCCAGTAGTAGTACACGAAAAACGAACACTGAAGCTTTCTTT.